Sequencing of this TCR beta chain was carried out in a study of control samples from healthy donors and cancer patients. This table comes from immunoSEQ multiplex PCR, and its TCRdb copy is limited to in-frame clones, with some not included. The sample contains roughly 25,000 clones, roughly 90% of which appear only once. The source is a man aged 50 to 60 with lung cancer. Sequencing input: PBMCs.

This CDR3 reads CASTGANTGELFF. The CDR3 DNA follows: TGTGCCAGCACAGGGGCTAACACCGGGGAGCTGTTTTTT. V is TRBV27 and J is TRBJ2-2; the D gene is possibly TRBD1 (6 bases). Germline CDR1 is MNHEY and CDR2 is SMNVEV (reference sequence). The ends were cut back, 7 bases at V and 2 bases at J, with 8 bases in the middle. The length of the CDR3 is 13 residues.